The T cell receptor (beta chain) described here comes from a study of cytomegalovirus exposure and HLA in healthy donors. V was clipped by 10 bases and J by 2 bases, with 15 bases between them. The CDR3 runs 14 residues. CDR1 and CDR2 (germline): MNHEY, SMNVEV (reference sequence). In the PCR, 60 Vbeta and 13 Jbeta primers were used. The protocol was immunoSEQ multiplex PCR, while the TCRdb copy is restricted to in-frame clones and leaves out a portion. This table holds around 120,000 clones, around three quarters found once. V gene TRBV27 combines with J gene TRBJ1-5, with D maybe TRBD1 (6 bases). Sequenced: PBMCs. This clonotype originated in a woman aged 50 to 60 in good health and CMV-seronegative. This CDR3 reads CATQGGAGNQPQHF. CDR3 in DNA: TGTGCCACCCAAGGGGGGGCTGGCAATCAGCCCCAGCATTTT.